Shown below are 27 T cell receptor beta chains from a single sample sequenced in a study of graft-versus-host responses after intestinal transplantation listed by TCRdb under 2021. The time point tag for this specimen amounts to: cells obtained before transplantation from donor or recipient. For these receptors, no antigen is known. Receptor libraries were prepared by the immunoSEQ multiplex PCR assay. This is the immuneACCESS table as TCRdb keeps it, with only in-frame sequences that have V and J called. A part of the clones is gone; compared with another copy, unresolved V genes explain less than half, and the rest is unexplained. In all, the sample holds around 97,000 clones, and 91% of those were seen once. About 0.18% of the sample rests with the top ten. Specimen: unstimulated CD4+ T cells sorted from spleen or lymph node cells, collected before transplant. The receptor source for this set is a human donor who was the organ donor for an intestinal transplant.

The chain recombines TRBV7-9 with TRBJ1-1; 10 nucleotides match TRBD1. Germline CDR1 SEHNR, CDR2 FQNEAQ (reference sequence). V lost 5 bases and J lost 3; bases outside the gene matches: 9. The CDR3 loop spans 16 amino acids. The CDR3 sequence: CASSLPLGQGDTEAFF. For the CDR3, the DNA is TGTGCCAGCAGCCTCCCCTTAGGACAGGGGGACACTGAAGCTTTCTTT. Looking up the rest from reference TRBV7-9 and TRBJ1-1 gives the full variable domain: DTGVSQNPRHKITKRGQNVTFRCDPISEHNRLYWYRQTLGQGPEFLTYFQNEAQLEKSRLLSDRFSAERPKGSFSTLEIQRTEQGDSAMYLCASSLPLGQGDTEAFFGQGTRLTVV.

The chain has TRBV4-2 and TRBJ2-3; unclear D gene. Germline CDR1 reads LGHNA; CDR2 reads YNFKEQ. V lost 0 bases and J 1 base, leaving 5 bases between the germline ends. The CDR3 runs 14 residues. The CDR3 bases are TGTGCCAGCAGCCAAGAACGGGGCACAGATACGCAGTATTTT. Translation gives CASSQERGTDTQYF.

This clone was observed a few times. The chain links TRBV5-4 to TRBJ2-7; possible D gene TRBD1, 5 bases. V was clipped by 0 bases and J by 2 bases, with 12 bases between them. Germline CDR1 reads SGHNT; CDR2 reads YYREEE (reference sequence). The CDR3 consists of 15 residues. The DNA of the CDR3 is TGTGCCAGCAGCTTGGTCCAGGGATCCCCCTACGAGCAGTACTTC. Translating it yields CASSLVQGSPYEQYF. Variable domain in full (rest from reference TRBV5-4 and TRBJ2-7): ETGVTQSPTHLIKTRGQQVTLRCSSQSGHNTVSWYQQALGQGPQFIFQYYREEENGRGNFPPRFSGLQFPNYSSELNVNALELDDSALYLCASSLVQGSPYEQYFGPGTRLTVT.

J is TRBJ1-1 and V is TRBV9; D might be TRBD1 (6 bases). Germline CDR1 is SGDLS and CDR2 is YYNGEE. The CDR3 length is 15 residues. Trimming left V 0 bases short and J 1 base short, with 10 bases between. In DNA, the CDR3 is TGTGCCAGCAGCGTAGGACAGGTAGCGAACACTGAAGCTTTCTTT. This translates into CASSVGQVANTEAFF.

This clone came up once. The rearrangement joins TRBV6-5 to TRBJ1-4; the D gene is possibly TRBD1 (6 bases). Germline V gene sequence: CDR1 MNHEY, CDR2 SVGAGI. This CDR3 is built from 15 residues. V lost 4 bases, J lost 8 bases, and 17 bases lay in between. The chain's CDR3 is CASSFGQWGQEKLFF. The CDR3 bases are TGTGCCAGCAGTTTTGGACAATGGGGGCAGGAAAAACTGTTTTTT.

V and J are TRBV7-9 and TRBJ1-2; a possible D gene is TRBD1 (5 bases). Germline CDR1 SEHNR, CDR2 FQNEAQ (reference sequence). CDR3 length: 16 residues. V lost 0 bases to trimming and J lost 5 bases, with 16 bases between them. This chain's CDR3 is CASSLASGLGAYGYTF. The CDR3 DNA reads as TGTGCCAGCAGCTTAGCGTCAGGTCTAGGGGCGTATGGCTACACCTTC.

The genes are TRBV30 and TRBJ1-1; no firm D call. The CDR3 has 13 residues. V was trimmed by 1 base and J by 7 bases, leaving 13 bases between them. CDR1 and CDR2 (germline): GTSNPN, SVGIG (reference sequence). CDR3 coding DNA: TGTGCCTGGAGTGGGATGGGGAGCCTTGAAGCTTTCTTT. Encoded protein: CAWSGMGSLEAFF. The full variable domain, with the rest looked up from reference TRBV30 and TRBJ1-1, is SQTIHQWPATLVQPVGSPLSLECTVEGTSNPNLYWYRQAAGRGLQLLFYSVGIGQISSEVPQNLSASRPQDRQFILSSKKLLLSDSGFYLCAWSGMGSLEAFFGQGTRLTVV.

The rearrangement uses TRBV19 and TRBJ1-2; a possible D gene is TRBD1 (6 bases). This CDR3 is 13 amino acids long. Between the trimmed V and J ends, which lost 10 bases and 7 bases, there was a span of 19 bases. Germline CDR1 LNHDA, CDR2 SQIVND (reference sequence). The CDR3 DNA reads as TGTGCCACCCAAAAACAGGGTTCGTTTGGCTACACCTTC. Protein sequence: CATQKQGSFGYTF.

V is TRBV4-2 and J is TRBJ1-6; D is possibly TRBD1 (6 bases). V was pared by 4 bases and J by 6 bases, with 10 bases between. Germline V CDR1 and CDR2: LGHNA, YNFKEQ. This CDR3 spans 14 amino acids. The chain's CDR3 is CASSLDSSNSPLHF. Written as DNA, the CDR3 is TGTGCCAGCAGCCTGGACAGTAGTAATTCACCCCTCCACTTT.

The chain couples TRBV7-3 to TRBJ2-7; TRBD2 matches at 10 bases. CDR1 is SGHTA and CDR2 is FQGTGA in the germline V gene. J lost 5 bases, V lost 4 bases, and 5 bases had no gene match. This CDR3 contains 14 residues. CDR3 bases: TGTGCCAGCAGCTCTAGCGGGGGTCTGGACGAGCAGTACTTC. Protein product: CASSSSGGLDEQYF.

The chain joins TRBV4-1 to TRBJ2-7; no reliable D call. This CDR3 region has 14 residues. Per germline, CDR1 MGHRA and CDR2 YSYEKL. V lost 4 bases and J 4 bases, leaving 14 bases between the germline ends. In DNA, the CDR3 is TGCGCCAGCAGCCCCCGCGATCCCCCTTACGAGCAGTACTTC. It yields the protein CASSPRDPPYEQYF.

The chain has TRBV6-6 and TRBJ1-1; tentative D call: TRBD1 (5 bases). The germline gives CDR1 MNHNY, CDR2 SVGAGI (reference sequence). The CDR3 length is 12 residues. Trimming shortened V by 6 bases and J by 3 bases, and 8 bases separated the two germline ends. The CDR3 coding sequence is TGTGCCAGCAGGGGGGGGGACACTGAAGCTTTCTTT. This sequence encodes CASRGGDTEAFF.

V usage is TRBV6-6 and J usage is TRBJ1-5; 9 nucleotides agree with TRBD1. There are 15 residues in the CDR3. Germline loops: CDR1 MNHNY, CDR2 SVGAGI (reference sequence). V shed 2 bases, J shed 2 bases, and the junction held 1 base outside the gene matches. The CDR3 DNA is TGTGCCAGCAGTTACCGGGACAGGGGCAATCAGCCCCAGCATTTT. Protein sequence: CASSYRDRGNQPQHF.

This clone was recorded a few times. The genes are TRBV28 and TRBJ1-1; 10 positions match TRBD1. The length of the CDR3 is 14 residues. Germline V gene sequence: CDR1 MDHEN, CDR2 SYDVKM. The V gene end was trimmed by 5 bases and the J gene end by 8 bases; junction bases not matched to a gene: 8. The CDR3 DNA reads TGTGCCAGCAGTACGCGGACAGGGGGGCCCGAAGCTTTCTTT. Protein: CASSTRTGGPEAFF. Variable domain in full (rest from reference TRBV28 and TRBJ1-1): DVKVTQSSRYLVKRTGEKVFLECVQDMDHENMFWYRQDPGLGLRLIYFSYDVKMKEKGDIPEGYSVSREKKERFSLILESASTNQTSMYLCASSTRTGGPEAFFGQGTRLTVV.

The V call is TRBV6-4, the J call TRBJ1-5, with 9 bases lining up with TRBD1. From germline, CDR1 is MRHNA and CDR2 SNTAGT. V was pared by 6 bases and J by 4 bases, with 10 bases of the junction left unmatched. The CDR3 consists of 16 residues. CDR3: CASRNRGPARNQPQHF. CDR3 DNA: TGTGCCAGCAGAAACAGGGGGCCCGCACGGAATCAGCCCCAGCATTTT.

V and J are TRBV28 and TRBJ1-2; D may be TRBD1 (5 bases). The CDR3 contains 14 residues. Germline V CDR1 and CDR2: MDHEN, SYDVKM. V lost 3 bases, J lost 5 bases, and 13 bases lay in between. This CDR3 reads CASSLGRAPYGYTF. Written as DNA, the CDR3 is TGTGCCAGCAGTTTGGGCAGGGCCCCTTATGGCTACACCTTC.

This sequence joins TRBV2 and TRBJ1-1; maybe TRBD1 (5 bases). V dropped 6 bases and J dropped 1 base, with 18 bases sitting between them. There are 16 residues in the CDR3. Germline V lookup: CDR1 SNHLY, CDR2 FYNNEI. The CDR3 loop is CASRGGVSAQNTEAFF. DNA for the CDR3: TGTGCCAGCAGGGGGGGAGTTTCCGCGCAGAACACTGAAGCTTTCTTT.

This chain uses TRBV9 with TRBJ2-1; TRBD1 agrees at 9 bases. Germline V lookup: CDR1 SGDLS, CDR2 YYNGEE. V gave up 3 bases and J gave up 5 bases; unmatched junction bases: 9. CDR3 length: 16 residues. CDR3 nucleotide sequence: TGTGCCAGCAGCGACCGGACAGGGGCCCCCAACAATGAGCAGTTCTTC. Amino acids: CASSDRTGAPNNEQFF.

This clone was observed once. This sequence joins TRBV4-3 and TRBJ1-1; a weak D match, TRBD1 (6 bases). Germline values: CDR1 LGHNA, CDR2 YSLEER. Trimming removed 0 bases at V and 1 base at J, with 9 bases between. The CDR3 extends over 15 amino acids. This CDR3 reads CASSQERGQNTEAFF. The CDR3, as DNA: TGCGCCAGCAGCCAAGAGAGGGGACAGAACACTGAAGCTTTCTTT.

The CDR3 region has the DNA TGTGCCAGCAGCTTGGTTAGCTCTTATGGCTACACCTTC. Translating gives CASSLVSSYGYTF. V gene TRBV5-4 combines with J gene TRBJ1-2; D gene ambiguous. The CDR3 is 13 amino acids. Trimming cost V 0 bases and J 5 bases, with 8 bases left between them. The germline gives CDR1 SGHNT, CDR2 YYREEE (reference sequence).

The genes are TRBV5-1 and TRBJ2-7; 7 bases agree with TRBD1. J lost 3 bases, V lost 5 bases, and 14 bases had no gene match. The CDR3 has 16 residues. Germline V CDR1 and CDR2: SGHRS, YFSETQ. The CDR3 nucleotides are TGCGCCAGCAGTCCCGGGACAGCCCTGATAGTCTACGAGCAGTACTTC. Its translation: CASSPGTALIVYEQYF.

As DNA, the CDR3 is TGTGCCAGCAGCTTAGACAGGGGGAATGAAAAACTGTTTTTT. Protein: CASSLDRGNEKLFF. The chain joins TRBV7-8 to TRBJ1-4; 8 bases are shared with TRBD1. V trimming: 1 base; J trimming: 5 bases; junction bases outside the gene matches: 0. The CDR3 contains 14 residues. Germline V lookup: CDR1 SGHVS, CDR2 FQNEAQ.

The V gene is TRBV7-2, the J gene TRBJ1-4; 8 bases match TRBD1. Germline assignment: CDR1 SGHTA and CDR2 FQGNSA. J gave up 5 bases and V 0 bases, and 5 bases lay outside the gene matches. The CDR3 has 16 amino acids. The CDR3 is CASSLARTGQNEKLFF. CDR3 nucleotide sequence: TGTGCCAGCAGCTTAGCGAGGACAGGGCAGAATGAAAAACTGTTTTTT.

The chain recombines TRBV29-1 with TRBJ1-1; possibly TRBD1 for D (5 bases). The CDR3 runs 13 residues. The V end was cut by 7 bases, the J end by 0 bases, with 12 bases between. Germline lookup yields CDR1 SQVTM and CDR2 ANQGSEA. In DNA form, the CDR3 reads TGCAGCGCCAGGGAAGGAATGAACACTGAAGCTTTCTTT. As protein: CSAREGMNTEAFF.

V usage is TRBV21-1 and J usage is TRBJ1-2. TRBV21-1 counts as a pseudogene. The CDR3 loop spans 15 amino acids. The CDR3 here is CASSWVFVRGYGYTF. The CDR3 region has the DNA TGTGCCAGCAGCTGGGTCTTCGTTAGAGGCTATGGCTACACCTTC.

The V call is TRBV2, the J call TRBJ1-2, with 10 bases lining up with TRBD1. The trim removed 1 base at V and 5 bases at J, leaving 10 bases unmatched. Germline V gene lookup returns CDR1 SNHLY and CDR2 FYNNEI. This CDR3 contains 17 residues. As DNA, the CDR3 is TGTGCCAGCAGTGAAGAGCTTCCGACAGGGGGCGCGTATGGCTACACCTTC. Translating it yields CASSEELPTGGAYGYTF.

This CDR3 is CASSRPRGGHSPLHF. In nucleotides, the CDR3 is TGTGCCAGCAGCCGCCCCAGGGGCGGTCATTCACCCCTCCACTTT. The rearrangement links TRBV11-2 to TRBJ1-6; D is perhaps TRBD1 (6 bases). The germline V gene has CDR1 SGHAT and CDR2 FQNNGV. V lost 5 bases and J 8 bases, leaving 16 bases between the germline ends. The CDR3 length is 15 residues.